Each of the 25 T cell receptor beta chains below was sequenced from the same sample in a study of naive and memory T cell subsets. Regarding the study as a whole: A few larger clonotypes appeared in naive repertoires, especially CD8, possibly memory cells re-expressing CD45RA.

The antigens these receptors bind are not known. Two oligonucleotides, mixed equimolar, formed the beta constant-region primer covering TRBC1 and TRBC2. Ligated cDNA was amplified by four rounds of PCR with nested alpha and beta constant-region primers and SP2. Using its own MiXCR run on the UMI-ligation and nested PCR reads, TCRdb lists one record per CDR3 protein. The table lists 95,000 to 110,000 distinct CDR3 sequences, roughly 15% of them singletons, with roughly 3.1% in the top ten. Sample: naive CD8+ T cells from blood. The receptors derive from a human donor in good health.

This clonotype was observed a few times. This chain joins TRBV7-9 and TRBJ1-2; no firm D call. The CDR3 runs 14 residues. The germline gives CDR1 SEHNR, CDR2 FQNEAQ (reference sequence). The V and J ends lost 4 bases and 5 bases respectively, with 14 bases between them. CDR3 DNA: TGTGCCAGCAGCTCCCCTGCACCAAAATATGGCTACACCTTC. Translating gives CASSSPAPKYGYTF.

The V call is TRBV7-9, the J call TRBJ2-2; D may be TRBD2 (6 bases). The CDR3 spans 16 residues. Germline V gene sequence: CDR1 SEHNR, CDR2 FQNEAQ (reference sequence). V lost 2 bases to trimming and J lost 7 bases, with 17 bases between them. The CDR3 here is CASSLTAGTDGGELFF. CDR3 in DNA: TGTGCCAGCAGCTTAACGGCGGGAACGGACGGCGGGGAGCTGTTTTTT.

This clonotype was observed a handful of times. The chain uses TRBV9 and TRBJ2-1; 10 positions agree with TRBD2. The V segment lost 0 bases and the J segment 10 bases; nucleotides outside the gene matches: 10. The CDR3 covers 16 residues. From germline, CDR1 is SGDLS and CDR2 YYNGEE. Written as DNA, the CDR3 is TGTGCCAGCAGCGTAGGTGGCTCTAGCGGGAGTTGGGAGCAGTTCTTC. It yields the protein CASSVGGSSGSWEQFF. The variable domain in full, completed from reference TRBV9 and TRBJ2-1, reads DSGVTQTPKHLITATGQRVTLRCSPRSGDLSVYWYQQSLDQGLQFLIQYYNGEERAKGNILERFSAQQFPDLHSELNLSSLELGDSALYFCASSVGGSSGSWEQFFGPGTRLTVL.

This clonotype was recorded many times. The V gene is TRBV9, the J gene TRBJ2-3; 12 nucleotides align to TRBD2. The length of the CDR3 is 16 residues. The V and J ends lost 3 bases and 1 base, in that order; junction bases with no gene match: 3. The germline CDR1 and CDR2 sequences are SGDLS and YYNGEE. The CDR3 loop reads CASSASGGGGTDTQYF. CDR3 nucleotide sequence: TGTGCCAGCAGCGCTAGCGGGGGGGGAGGCACAGATACGCAGTATTTT.

This clonotype was seen only a few times. The chain couples TRBV6-2 or TRBV6-3 to TRBJ2-2, with TRBD1 matching 7 bases. The CDR3 is made up of 16 amino acids. V trimming: 6 bases; J trimming: 7 bases; junction bases outside the gene matches: 14. Per the germline V gene, CDR1 is MNHEY and CDR2 is SVGEGT. In DNA, the CDR3 is TGTGCCAGCAGACCACGACGACAGGGAGAGAGCGGGGAGCTGTTTTTT. Encoded protein: CASRPRRQGESGELFF.

This clonotype was seen at least ten times. The chain links TRBV27 to TRBJ1-2, with 7 bases that match TRBD1. V shed 8 bases, J shed 3 bases, and the junction held 6 bases outside the gene matches. CDR3 length: 13 residues. Germline V CDR1 and CDR2: MNHEY, SMNVEV (reference sequence). CDR3 sequence: CASRGRGDYGYTF. The CDR3, as DNA: TGTGCCAGCCGGGGCAGGGGGGACTATGGCTACACCTTC.

This clonotype was recorded at least ten times. The genes are TRBV7-6 and TRBJ2-1, with TRBD2 matching over 15 bases. Germline V CDR1 and CDR2: SGHVS, FNYEAQ. V gave up 4 bases and J gave up 10 bases; unmatched junction bases: 2. The length of the CDR3 is 14 residues. DNA of the CDR3: TGTGCCAGCAGCTGGGGGACTAGCGGGGGGGAGCAGTTCTTC. Its protein product is CASSWGTSGGEQFF.

Many counts were recorded for this clonotype. A read error is likely, as this CDR3 ends without the conserved phenylalanine or tryptophan. The chain joins TRBV29-1 to TRBJ2-3, with TRBD1 as a possible D gene (6 bases). Trimming left V 6 bases short and J 3 bases short, with 16 bases between. The germline V gene encodes CDR1 SQVTM and CDR2 ANQGSEA. There are 14 residues in the CDR3. Written as DNA, the CDR3 is TGCAGCGTCGAGACAGGCCGAGGAACAGATACGCAGTATTCT. Its protein product is CSVETGRGTDTQYS.

This clonotype was counted at least ten times. J is TRBJ1-1 and V is TRBV27; maybe TRBD1 (5 bases). The CDR3 length is 15 residues. Germline CDR1 reads MNHEY; CDR2 reads SMNVEV (reference sequence). The V end was cut by 5 bases, the J end by 5 bases, with 18 bases between. CDR3 sequence: CASSPRGGERTEAFF. CDR3 DNA sequence: TGTGCCAGCAGTCCGCGTGGGGGGGAGAGGACTGAAGCTTTCTTT.

This clonotype appeared once. The chain combines TRBV9 with TRBJ1-6; no clear D gene. V lost 1 base and J 11 bases, leaving 13 bases between the germline ends. Germline V gene sequence: CDR1 SGDLS, CDR2 YYNGEE. The CDR3 is 14 amino acids. The CDR3 DNA follows: TGTGCCAGCAGCGTAACCCTTTCTTCGGCACCCCTCCACTTT. Protein sequence: CASSVTLSSAPLHF.

Only a few counts were recorded for this clonotype. The rearrangement joins TRBV29-1 to TRBJ1-4, with D hard to call. The CDR3 spans 10 residues. Germline CDR1 SQVTM, CDR2 ANQGSEA. The V end was cut by 0 bases, the J end by 7 bases, with 0 bases between. The CDR3 sequence is CSVEDEKLFF. The DNA for the CDR3 is TGCAGCGTTGAAGATGAAAAACTGTTTTTT.

This chain connects TRBV20-1 to TRBJ2-1, with D perhaps TRBD1 (5 bases). From germline, CDR1 is DFQATT and CDR2 SNEGSKA (reference sequence). The CDR3 sequence is 14 residues long. V lost 0 bases to trimming and J lost 3 bases, with 9 bases between them. This CDR3 reads CSARDWGSYNEQFF. CDR3 nucleotides: TGCAGTGCTAGAGATTGGGGCAGCTACAATGAGCAGTTCTTC.

This clonotype was counted only a few times. This chain joins TRBV7-3 and TRBJ2-1, with D maybe TRBD2 (6 bases). The CDR3 has 17 amino acids. Germline CDR1 is SGHTA and CDR2 is FQGTGA. Trimming removed 4 bases from V and 4 bases from J, with 20 bases in between. CDR3 coding DNA: TGTGCCAGCAGCTCTACCCCCGGGACCGGGAGATACAATGAGCAGTTCTTC. This sequence encodes CASSSTPGTGRYNEQFF. The full variable domain, with the rest looked up from reference TRBV7-3 and TRBJ2-1, is GAGVSQTPSNKVTEKGKYVELRCDPISGHTALYWYRQSLGQGPEFLIYFQGTGAADDSGLPNDRFFAVRPEGSVSTLKIQRTERGDSAVYLCASSSTPGTGRYNEQFFGPGTRLTVL.

The rearrangement links TRBV27 to TRBJ2-7; D gene uncertain. This CDR3 is built from 15 residues. V was cut by 5 bases and J by 0 bases, with 14 bases left in between. CDR1 and CDR2 (germline): MNHEY, SMNVEV (reference sequence). The CDR3 sequence is CASSLIARSSYEQYF. In nucleotides, the CDR3 is TGTGCCAGCAGTCTCATAGCCAGGAGCTCCTACGAGCAGTACTTC.

The chain recombines TRBV4-3 with TRBJ2-7, with a possible D match to TRBD1 (5 bases). The CDR3 contains 14 residues. CDR1 LGHNA and CDR2 YSLEER come from the germline V gene. The V end was cut by 4 bases, the J end by 0 bases, with 10 bases between. Here the CDR3 DNA reads TGCGCCAGCAGCCCAGGGATACTCTCCTACGAGCAGTACTTC. It specifies CASSPGILSYEQYF.

V is TRBV2 and J is TRBJ2-1; D possibly corresponds to TRBD1 (5 bases). CDR1 is SNHLY, CDR2 FYNNEI, per germline. CDR3 length: 15 residues. V was trimmed by 2 bases and J by 3 bases, leaving 11 bases between them. CDR3 amino acids: CASSEQGSSYNEQFF. CDR3 DNA: TGTGCCAGCAGTGAACAGGGTTCGAGCTACAATGAGCAGTTCTTC.

The chain combines TRBV10-3 with TRBJ2-1, with D possibly matching TRBD1 (6 bases). Germline CDR1 ENHRY, CDR2 SYGVKD. Deletions cut 0 bases from V and 6 bases from J, with 9 bases between. The length of the CDR3 is 14 residues. The CDR3 sequence: CAISESAGVNEQFF. CDR3 sequence (DNA): TGTGCCATCAGTGAGTCGGCAGGGGTCAATGAGCAGTTCTTC.

The table lists this clonotype with many counts. This chain uses TRBV7-3 with TRBJ1-1, with D possibly being TRBD1 (6 bases). V lost 1 base, J lost 3 bases, and 12 bases lay in between. In germline, CDR1 is SGHTA, CDR2 FQGTGA. This CDR3 comprises 15 residues. The CDR3 nucleotides are TGTGCCAGCAGCTTAAATTCGGCAGGGGACACTGAAGCTTTCTTT. It encodes CASSLNSAGDTEAFF.

The chain has TRBV7-9 and TRBJ1-1; D may be TRBD1 (5 bases). The CDR3 is 14 residues long. CDR1 is SEHNR and CDR2 is FQNEAQ in the germline V gene (reference sequence). The ends were cut back, 2 bases at V and 2 bases at J, with 9 bases in the middle. CDR3 protein: CASSLFGGNTEAFF. DNA of the CDR3: TGTGCCAGCAGCTTATTTGGGGGAAACACTGAAGCTTTCTTT. The complete variable domain, with remaining parts taken from reference TRBV7-9 and TRBJ1-1, reads DTGVSQNPRHKITKRGQNVTFRCDPISEHNRLYWYRQTLGQGPEFLTYFQNEAQLEKSRLLSDRFSAERPKGSFSTLEIQRTEQGDSAMYLCASSLFGGNTEAFFGQGTRLTVV.

This clonotype was picked up a small number of times. The genes are TRBV4-3 and TRBJ2-1; 7 nucleotides line up with TRBD2. This CDR3 is built from 17 residues. Germline V gene data show CDR1 as LGHNA and CDR2 as YSLEER. The V and J ends lost 0 bases and 0 bases, in that order; junction bases with no gene match: 5. The CDR3 loop reads CASSQDNSGYSYNEQFF. The CDR3 DNA is TGCGCCAGCAGCCAAGATAATAGCGGGTACTCCTACAATGAGCAGTTCTTC.

This clonotype was observed a handful of times. This chain connects TRBV5-1 to TRBJ2-7, with 7 bases fitting TRBD2. The CDR3 runs to 12 residues. CDR1 is SGHRS, CDR2 YFSETQ, per germline. V was pared by 7 bases and J by 3 bases, with 4 bases of the junction left unmatched. CDR3 sequence (DNA): TGCGCCAGCCCCTCGGGGGGCTACGAGCAGTACTTC. This sequence encodes CASPSGGYEQYF.

The genes are TRBV7-8 and TRBJ2-7; D unclear. Looked up from germline, CDR1 is SGHVS and CDR2 is FQNEAQ. This CDR3 spans 13 amino acids. Deletions cut 1 base from V and 0 bases from J, with 4 bases between. The CDR3 nucleotides are TGTGCCAGCAGCTTAGGGGACTCCTACGAGCAGTACTTC. Its translation: CASSLGDSYEQYF.

This clonotype was seen repeatedly, ten times or more. J is TRBJ2-7 and V is TRBV27; D is perhaps TRBD1 (5 bases). Germline V gives CDR1 MNHEY, CDR2 SMNVEV (reference sequence). Deletions cut 3 bases from V and 3 bases from J, with 9 bases between. The CDR3 runs to 13 residues. The CDR3 nucleotides are TGTGCCAGCAGTTTTGGTCAGGGCTACGAGCAGTACTTC. Encoded protein: CASSFGQGYEQYF.

The J gene is TRBJ1-2, the V gene TRBV20-1; TRBD1 matches 7 bases. The CDR3 has 13 amino acids. With 6 bases clipped from V and 3 bases from J, the junction kept 7 bases outside the gene matches. The germline V gene has CDR1 DFQATT and CDR2 SNEGSKA (reference sequence). The CDR3 protein is CSATSDRDYGYTF. In nucleotides, the CDR3 is TGCAGTGCCACAAGCGACAGGGACTATGGCTACACCTTC.

This clonotype was observed at least ten times. This chain uses TRBV5-1 with TRBJ2-3; 9 nucleotides match TRBD2. CDR1 is SGHRS, CDR2 YFSETQ, per germline. The CDR3 totals 15 residues. Trimming cost V 0 bases and J 7 bases; bases outside gene matches: 6. The CDR3 coding sequence is TGCGCCAGCAGCTTGGAGCGGGAGGAAGGAAATACGCAGTATTTT. Translating it yields CASSLEREEGNTQYF.